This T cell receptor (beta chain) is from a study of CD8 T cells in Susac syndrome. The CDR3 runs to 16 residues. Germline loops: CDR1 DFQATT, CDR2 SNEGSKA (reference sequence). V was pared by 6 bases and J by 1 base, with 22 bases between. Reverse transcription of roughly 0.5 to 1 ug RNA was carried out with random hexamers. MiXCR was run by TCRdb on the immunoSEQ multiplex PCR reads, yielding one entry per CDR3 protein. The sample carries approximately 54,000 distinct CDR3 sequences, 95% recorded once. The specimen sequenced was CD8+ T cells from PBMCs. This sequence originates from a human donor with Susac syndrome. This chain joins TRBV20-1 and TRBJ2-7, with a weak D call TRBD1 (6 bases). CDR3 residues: CSAHLPSRGYSYEQYF. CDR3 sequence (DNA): TGCAGTGCCCACCTACCGAGTAGGGGGTATTCCTACGAGCAGTACTTC.